The 24 T cell receptor beta chains listed next were all sequenced from one sample in a study of monozygotic twins with inflammatory bowel disease. TCRdb reprocessed the 5' RACE reads and stores each CDR3 protein as one record, lacking DNA. Across some 89,000 distinct CDR3 sequences, the top ten clones capture roughly 7% of the sample. Sequencing used blood. The receptor set was obtained from a human donor with ulcerative colitis or Crohn's disease, or a healthy co-twin of an affected twin (not recorded which).

This rearrangement joins TRBV5-1 to TRBJ2-7. Germline-derived CDR1 and CDR2 are SGHRS and YFSETQ. This CDR3 is built from 13 residues. CDR3 in amino acids: CASSLDRAYEQYF. The whole variable domain, remainder taken from reference TRBV5-1 and TRBJ2-7, is KAGVTQTPRYLIKTRGQQVTLSCSPISGHRSVSWYQQTPGQGLQFLFEYFSETQRNKGNFPGRFSGRQFSNSRSEMNVSTLELGDSALYLCASSLDRAYEQYFGPGTRLTVT.

The chain uses TRBV11-2 and TRBJ1-6. The CDR3 loop spans 12 amino acids. Germline CDR1 is SGHAT and CDR2 is FQNNGV. CDR3: CASSSHNSPLHF.

The chain links TRBV20-1 to TRBJ2-2; checking the TCRdb D call of TRBD1 is not possible without DNA. CDR1 is DFQATT, CDR2 SNEGSKA, per germline (reference sequence). The length of the CDR3 is 15 residues. CDR3 region: CSANIPGPNTGELFF.

This chain uses TRBV5-4 with TRBJ1-4. There are 16 residues in the CDR3. Germline assignment: CDR1 SGHNT and CDR2 YYREEE (reference sequence). CDR3 amino acids: CASSSGPGLTNEKLFF.

This sequence joins TRBV5-5 and TRBJ2-3; TCRdb designates TRBD1, a call that cannot be tested without DNA. The CDR3 contains 15 residues. Looked up from germline, CDR1 is SGHKS and CDR2 is YYEKEE (reference sequence). Here the CDR3 reads CASSLGQAHTDTQYF. Full variable domain (outside the CDR3, taken from reference TRBV5-5 and TRBJ2-3): DAGVTQSPTHLIKTRGQQVTLRCSPISGHKSVSWYQQVLGQGPQFIFQYYEKEERGRGNFPDRFSARQFPNYSSELNVNALLLGDSALYLCASSLGQAHTDTQYFGPGTRLTVL.

The CDR3 sequence: CASSQAAQGINTQYF. The gene calls are TRBV7-9 and TRBJ2-3; lacking DNA, the TRBD1 call made by TCRdb goes unchecked. The CDR3 runs 15 residues. Germline V lookup: CDR1 SEHNR, CDR2 FQNEAQ (reference sequence).

The chain is built from TRBV6-2 or TRBV6-3 and TRBJ1-1. This CDR3 comprises 14 residues. Germline lookup yields CDR1 MNHEY and CDR2 SVGEGT. The CDR3 reads CASSYIFMNTEAFF.

The chain uses TRBV10-3 and TRBJ2-7. The CDR3 runs 11 residues. Germline V lookup: CDR1 ENHRY, CDR2 SYGVKD. The CDR3 reads CAISDSGEQYF.

The chain combines TRBV7-7 with TRBJ2-5; without DNA, the TCRdb call of TRBD1 cannot be checked. CDR1 and CDR2 from the germline V gene are SSHAT and FNYEAQ (reference sequence). The CDR3 sequence is 14 residues long. The CDR3 region is CASSLDPGSETQYF.

The chain has TRBV20-1 and TRBJ1-1. This CDR3 contains 14 residues. CDR1 and CDR2 (germline): DFQATT, SNEGSKA (reference sequence). The CDR3 spells CSARDGRSNTEAFF.

The CDR3 spells CATKTGSSYEQYF. The V gene is TRBV6-5, the J gene TRBJ2-7; no DNA is available, so the TRBD1 call from TCRdb remains unchecked. CDR1 and CDR2 (germline): MNHEY, SVGAGI. The CDR3 is 13 residues long.

The rearrangement joins TRBV5-5 to TRBJ1-2. Germline V gives CDR1 SGHKS, CDR2 YYEKEE (reference sequence). The CDR3 runs to 11 residues. CDR3 region: CASSSSYGYTF.

The chain combines TRBV29-1 with TRBJ1-1; TCRdb outputs TRBD1, but without DNA this stays unchecked. This CDR3 is built from 12 residues. The V gene's germline CDR1 is SQVTM and CDR2 ANQGSEA. CDR3 protein: CSARQGRTEAFF.

The chain couples TRBV6-2 or TRBV6-3 to TRBJ1-5. CDR1 is MNHEY and CDR2 is SVGEGT in the germline V gene. The CDR3 is made up of 18 amino acids. The CDR3 here is CASGQRVGRGYSNQPQHF.

CDR3 sequence reads: CASSRTDVAGELFF. V gene TRBV19 combines with J gene TRBJ2-2. Germline V gene data show CDR1 as LNHDA and CDR2 as SQIVND (reference sequence). The CDR3 consists of 14 residues.

The V call is TRBV6-5, the J call TRBJ1-2. From germline, CDR1 is MNHEY and CDR2 SVGAGI. This CDR3 contains 13 residues. The CDR3: CASQKTLGGGYTF.

The chain carries TRBV5-1 and TRBJ2-1; TCRdb's D call of TRBD2 is untestable without DNA. CDR3 length: 19 amino acids. From germline, CDR1 is SGHRS and CDR2 YFSETQ. The CDR3 is CASSLRLAGGSSSYNEQFF. Together with reference TRBV5-1 and TRBJ2-1, the CDR3 gives the full variable domain: KAGVTQTPRYLIKTRGQQVTLSCSPISGHRSVSWYQQTPGQGLQFLFEYFSETQRNKGNFPGRFSGRQFSNSRSEMNVSTLELGDSALYLCASSLRLAGGSSSYNEQFFGPGTRLTVL.

This CDR3 is CASSSSTGTSTGELFF. V and J are TRBV12-3 or TRBV12-4 and TRBJ2-2; TCRdb reports TRBD1, a call that lacks DNA to check it against. CDR3 length: 16 amino acids.

The gene calls are TRBV7-6 and TRBJ2-7. This CDR3 has 13 residues. Germline assignment: CDR1 SGHVS and CDR2 FNYEAQ. The CDR3 sequence is CASSLKSSSEQYF.

The chain couples TRBV12-3 or TRBV12-4 to TRBJ1-2. The CDR3 spans 14 residues. CDR3 region: CASSLSTGRYGYTF.

The chain is built from TRBV20-1 and TRBJ2-3; no DNA is available, so the TRBD2 call from TCRdb remains unchecked. The CDR3 loop spans 16 amino acids. Germline V gene sequence: CDR1 DFQATT, CDR2 SNEGSKA (reference sequence). This chain's CDR3 is CSARDRAGALKGGPYF.

The V call is TRBV15, the J call TRBJ1-4. Germline values: CDR1 LNHNV, CDR2 YYDKDF (reference sequence). CDR3 length equals 14 residues. The CDR3 reads CATSTGTMGEKLFF.

The chain employs TRBV20-1 and TRBJ1-2. Germline CDR1 reads DFQATT; CDR2 reads SNEGSKA (reference sequence). The CDR3 has 13 amino acids. This CDR3 is CSAVRRGNYGYTF.

This chain connects TRBV19 to TRBJ2-1; TCRdb's D gene call, TRBD2, goes unchecked for lack of DNA. The CDR3 consists of 19 residues. The V gene's germline CDR1 is LNHDA and CDR2 SQIVND (reference sequence). CDR3 sequence reads: CASSMGLFSSGGSYNEQFF.